The T cell receptor beta chain described here comes from a study of T cells expressing NK-cell markers. Study overall: HCMV seropositivity characterized seven of the eight sequenced donors, and seronegativity one.

With the 5' RACE reads reprocessed, TCRdb shows one record per CDR3 protein and no DNA. The sample table includes about 170,000 distinct CDR3 sequences. The CDR3 is made up of 16 amino acids. The V gene's germline CDR1 is SGHRS and CDR2 YFSETQ. This chain joins TRBV5-1 and TRBJ2-5; there is no DNA to check the TCRdb D call of TRBD1. Sequencing was performed on blood T cells: a sorted CD56 or NKG2C T cell subset, CD4+ or CD8+ T cells, or bulk PBMC T cells (not recorded which). The source is a man aged 18-69 years in good health. CDR3 amino acids: CASSSGGATIGETQYF.